What follows is one T cell receptor (beta chain) and its context. Its antigen is unidentified. This specimen belongs to a study of T cell responses to AZD1222 COVID-19 vaccine. The wider study: Combined were second doses at about 4 or about 12 weeks.

Study findings and constraints: Targeting of unmutated variant regions was reportedly seen in nearly half of spike-specific TCRs. At baseline, just a handful of AZD1222 recipients tested seropositive. Mostly white British, mostly female donors; authors suggested clonal diversity may be underestimated.

Data came from immunoSEQ multiplex PCR; TCRdb stores just in-frame clones and leaves some out. The repertoire holds 100,000 to 150,000 clones, with roughly 89% as singletons. This CDR3 region has 14 residues. Trimming removed 6 bases at V and 4 bases at J, with 14 bases between. CDR1 and CDR2 from the germline V gene are LGHDT and YNNKEL (reference sequence). This chain links TRBV3-1 (or the pseudogene TRBV3-2) with TRBJ2-3, with D possibly TRBD1 on 5 matching bases. Sequencing was performed on peripheral blood, taken on day 0 of AZD1222 vaccination. This receptor was obtained from an adult in good health. The chain's CDR3 is CASSPRVGSDTQYF. The CDR3 coding sequence is TGTGCCAGCAGTCCCAGGGTGGGGTCAGATACGCAGTATTTT.